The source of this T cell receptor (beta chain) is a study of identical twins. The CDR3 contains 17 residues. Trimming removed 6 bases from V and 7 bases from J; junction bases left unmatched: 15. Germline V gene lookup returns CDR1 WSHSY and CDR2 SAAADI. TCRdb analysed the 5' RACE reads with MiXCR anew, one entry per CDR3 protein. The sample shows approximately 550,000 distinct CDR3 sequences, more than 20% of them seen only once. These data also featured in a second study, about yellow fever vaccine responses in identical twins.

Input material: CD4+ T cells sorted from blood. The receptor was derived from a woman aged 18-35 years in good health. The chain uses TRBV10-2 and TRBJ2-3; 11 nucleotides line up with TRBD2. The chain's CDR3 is CASRSQLLAGGLNTQYF. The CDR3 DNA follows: TGCGCCAGCAGGTCCCAGCTTCTAGCGGGAGGACTGAATACGCAGTATTTT.